The present TCR beta chain was sequenced within a study of blood T cell repertoires in COVID-19. Study-wide background: The cDNA or gDNA used as material had been derived from T cells, B-cell-depleted T cells, or PBMCs.

Unmatched junction bases numbered 5, after V lost 0 bases and J lost 4 bases. CDR1 is MGHRA and CDR2 is YSYEKL in the germline V gene. The CDR3 is made up of 16 amino acids. The method was immunoSEQ multiplex PCR; TCRdb's version includes in-frame clones alone and lacks a portion of them. The data show about 180,000 clones, roughly nine tenths seen once. The TCR comes from a man aged 70 or older with active or convalescent COVID-19. This chain uses TRBV4-1 with TRBJ2-7; 11 positions agree with TRBD2. Sequences were obtained from peripheral blood. Here the CDR3 reads CASSQEPGLAVYEQYF. CDR3 coding DNA: TGCGCCAGCAGCCAAGAACCGGGACTAGCGGTTTACGAGCAGTACTTC.